This T cell receptor (beta chain) was observed in a study of cytomegalovirus exposure and HLA in healthy donors. The CDR3 runs 13 residues. CDR1 and CDR2 from the germline V gene are SGHRS and YFSETQ. Trimming cost V 7 bases and J 0 bases, with 10 bases left between them. Clones were read by immunoSEQ multiplex PCR, and TCRdb kept only the in-frame ones, dropping some. The sample lists roughly 50,000 clones, 90% to 95% occurring once. The sequence derives from a woman between 18 and 29 years old in good health and CMV-seropositive. The material sequenced was PBMCs. V is TRBV5-1 and J is TRBJ1-1; weak D call: TRBD1 (5 bases). DNA for the CDR3: TGCGCCAGCGGCAGGGCTGTGAACACTGAAGCTTTCTTT. Protein sequence: CASGRAVNTEAFF.